The 18 T cell receptor beta chains in this list originate from one sample, sequenced in a study of monozygotic twins with inflammatory bowel disease. Following a re-call of the 5' RACE reads, TCRdb has one entry per CDR3 protein and lacks DNA. The sample's table shows 200,000 to 250,000 distinct CDR3 sequences. Sequencing input: blood. Receptors were obtained from a human donor with ulcerative colitis or Crohn's disease, or a healthy co-twin of an affected twin (not recorded which).

V usage is TRBV6-1 and J usage is TRBJ2-7; TCRdb indicates TRBD1, and absent DNA this call remains unverified. From germline, CDR1 is MNHNS and CDR2 SASEGT. The CDR3 contains 15 residues. This chain's CDR3 is CASSGGTGSAYEQYF.

V gene TRBV2 combines with J gene TRBJ2-5; as DNA is missing, the TRBD1 call by TCRdb cannot be tested. Germline CDR1 SNHLY, CDR2 FYNNEI. The CDR3 is made up of 14 amino acids. The CDR3 spells CASSEGQGLETQYF. The whole variable domain, filled in from reference TRBV2 and TRBJ2-5, reads EPEVTQTPSHQVTQMGQEVILRCVPISNHLYFYWYRQILGQKVEFLVSFYNNEISEKSEIFDDQFSVERPDGSNFTLKIRSTKLEDSAMYFCASSEGQGLETQYFGPGTRLLVL.

J is TRBJ1-5 and V is TRBV7-2; TCRdb's assignment of TRBD1 cannot be checked, as there is no DNA. Germline V lookup: CDR1 SGHTA, CDR2 FQGNSA. CDR3 length: 16 amino acids. CDR3: CASSSYGTGPDQPQHF.

The chain links TRBV7-9 to TRBJ2-3; TCRdb proposes TRBD2, but this gene call is untestable without DNA. This CDR3 region has 14 residues. Germline-derived CDR1 and CDR2 are SEHNR and FQNEAQ (reference sequence). CDR3 in amino acids: CAIPWGGGADTQYF.

This chain uses TRBV6-5 with TRBJ2-5; with no DNA, the TCRdb D assignment of TRBD2 cannot be verified. CDR1 is MNHEY and CDR2 is SVGAGI in the germline V gene. The CDR3 length is 15 residues. The CDR3 here is CSSSYSLAGQETQYF.

The chain uses TRBV28 and TRBJ2-1. This CDR3 spans 15 amino acids. Germline CDR1 and CDR2: MDHEN and SYDVKM. The chain's CDR3 is CASSTPQGSHNEQFF. The full variable domain, rest sourced from reference TRBV28 and TRBJ2-1, is DVKVTQSSRYLVKRTGEKVFLECVQDMDHENMFWYRQDPGLGLRLIYFSYDVKMKEKGDIPEGYSVSREKKERFSLILESASTNQTSMYLCASSTPQGSHNEQFFGPGTRLTVL.

This chain uses TRBV30 with TRBJ1-2; with no DNA, the TCRdb D assignment of TRBD1 cannot be verified. The CDR3 contains 16 residues. Germline values: CDR1 GTSNPN, CDR2 SVGIG (reference sequence). The CDR3 is CAWSVKTGNANYGYTF. Supplemented by reference TRBV30 and TRBJ1-2, the full variable domain reads SQTIHQWPATLVQPVGSPLSLECTVEGTSNPNLYWYRQAAGRGLQLLFYSVGIGQISSEVPQNLSASRPQDRQFILSSKKLLLSDSGFYLCAWSVKTGNANYGYTFGSGTRLTVV.

The chain is built from TRBV12-3 or TRBV12-4 and TRBJ2-7; TCRdb calls TRBD2, which cannot be checked without DNA. The CDR3 loop spans 14 amino acids. CDR3 loop: CASRPGPSSYEQYF.

The chain is built from TRBV7-2 and TRBJ2-2. The CDR3 consists of 13 residues. CDR1 and CDR2 from the germline V gene are SGHTA and FQGNSA. CDR3 amino acids: CASSRNFNGELFF.

The V and J genes are TRBV12-3 or TRBV12-4 and TRBJ2-3; TCRdb designates TRBD1, a call that cannot be tested without DNA. This CDR3 contains 15 residues. The CDR3 loop reads CASSLQGAVGDTQYF.

The chain combines TRBV7-9 with TRBJ2-7; the D call of TRBD2 rests on TCRdb alone, since no DNA is present to check it. This CDR3 comprises 16 residues. Germline CDR1 is SEHNR and CDR2 is FQNEAQ (reference sequence). CDR3 region: CASSFPLAGSDYEQYF.

This rearrangement joins TRBV4-2 to TRBJ2-3; the TCRdb D gene call, TRBD1, has no DNA to confirm it. The CDR3 is 16 amino acids. Germline V lookup: CDR1 LGHNA, CDR2 YNFKEQ. CDR3 loop: CASSPLGGGGTDMQYF.

The J gene is TRBJ2-2, the V gene TRBV6-2 or TRBV6-3; TCRdb reports TRBD1, a call that lacks DNA to check it against. CDR3 length equals 15 residues. Germline-derived CDR1 and CDR2 are MNHEY and SVGEGT. The CDR3 reads CASSFEGGSTGELFF.

The V call is TRBV5-1, the J call TRBJ2-3. CDR3 size: 15 residues. Germline V gives CDR1 SGHRS, CDR2 YFSETQ. CDR3: CASTFDLRGPDTQYF.

The genes are TRBV7-9 and TRBJ1-1. The germline V gene has CDR1 SEHNR and CDR2 FQNEAQ (reference sequence). The CDR3 extends over 12 amino acids. CDR3 sequence reads: CASSLRSAEAFF.

This chain links TRBV5-1 with TRBJ1-1; TCRdb designates TRBD1, a call that cannot be tested without DNA. This CDR3 has 14 amino acids. Germline CDR1 is SGHRS and CDR2 is YFSETQ. The CDR3 here is CASSFQGAGTEAFF.

CDR3 amino acids: CASSIGTSGAGGANVLTF. The chain links TRBV4-1 to TRBJ2-6; TCRdb's D call of TRBD2 is untestable without DNA. In germline, CDR1 is MGHRA, CDR2 YSYEKL. This CDR3 contains 18 residues.

The J gene is TRBJ1-2, the V gene TRBV12-3 or TRBV12-4; TCRdb's D gene call, TRBD1, goes unchecked for lack of DNA. The CDR3 consists of 13 residues. CDR3 residues: CASSPGEAYGYTF.